These 29 T cell receptor beta chains were sequenced from one sample in a study of cytomegalovirus exposure and HLA in healthy donors. Assay: immunoSEQ multiplex PCR; the TCRdb copy retains only in-frame clones and omits some. The table records some 120,000 clones, about nine tenths of them present only once. Sequenced sample: PBMCs. Receptors originate from a woman aged 18-29 years in good health and CMV-seronegative.

The rearrangement uses TRBV11-2 and TRBJ2-2; 7 nucleotides line up with TRBD2. The CDR3 covers 14 residues. V lost 8 bases to trimming and J lost 3 bases; unmatched junction nucleotides: 6. Germline V gene data show CDR1 as SGHAT and CDR2 as FQNNGV. This chain's CDR3 is CASSEAGDTGELFF. CDR3 sequence (DNA): TGTGCCAGCTCTGAGGCGGGGGACACCGGGGAGCTGTTTTTT.

V is TRBV25-1 and J is TRBJ2-3; TRBD2 aligns across 11 bases. CDR1 is MGHDK, CDR2 SYGVNS, per germline. With V trimmed by 4 bases and J by 0 bases, 6 bases remained unmatched. The CDR3 is 17 residues long. The CDR3 nucleotides read TGTGCCAGCAGTGTAATAGCGGGAGGGCCGAGCACAGATACGCAGTATTTT. Protein product: CASSVIAGGPSTDTQYF.

The J gene is TRBJ2-7, the V gene TRBV7-2; 10 bases are shared with TRBD2. This CDR3 comprises 17 residues. Germline CDR1 reads SGHTA; CDR2 reads FQGNSA. With V trimmed by 1 base and J by 7 bases, 13 bases remained unmatched. In DNA, the CDR3 is TGTGCCAGCAGCTTAGGTGGGACAGCGGGGGGGACCCGAGAGCAGTACTTC. Protein: CASSLGGTAGGTREQYF.

This chain uses TRBV10-3 with TRBJ1-2; no clear D. The CDR3 is made up of 15 amino acids. Trimming shortened V by 3 bases and J by 4 bases, and 15 bases separated the two germline ends. The germline V gene has CDR1 ENHRY and CDR2 SYGVKD. This CDR3 reads CAISEDFSTLYGYTF. CDR3 nucleotides: TGTGCCATCAGTGAAGACTTTTCGACCCTCTATGGCTACACCTTC.

The chain uses TRBV10-2 and TRBJ1-1; D may be TRBD1 (6 bases). This CDR3 is 13 amino acids long. Trimming shortened V by 1 base and J by 8 bases, and 11 bases separated the two germline ends. Germline loops: CDR1 WSHSY, CDR2 SAAADI. Here the CDR3 reads CASSEWLTGEAFF. As DNA, the CDR3 is TGCGCCAGCAGTGAGTGGCTAACAGGGGAAGCTTTCTTT.

The chain couples TRBV7-9 to TRBJ2-1; 11 nucleotides align to TRBD2. Germline loops: CDR1 SEHNR, CDR2 FQNEAQ (reference sequence). This CDR3 comprises 15 residues. V trimming: 6 bases; J trimming: 5 bases; junction bases outside the gene matches: 6. The CDR3 here is CASSSTSGVNNEQFF. Written as DNA, the CDR3 is TGTGCCAGCAGTTCGACTAGCGGGGTTAACAATGAGCAGTTCTTC.

This sequence joins TRBV18 and TRBJ2-7, with TRBD2 identical over 8 bases. Germline CDR1 reads KGHSH; CDR2 reads LQKENI. The CDR3 has 16 amino acids. The J segment lost 3 bases and the V segment lost 1 base, leaving 8 bases of the junction unmatched. CDR3 loop: CASSPRFGRGNYEQYF. CDR3 coding DNA: TGTGCCAGCTCACCACGCTTCGGGAGGGGGAACTACGAGCAGTACTTC.

This sequence joins TRBV29-1 and TRBJ1-1; D is perhaps TRBD1 (5 bases). The CDR3 is made up of 14 amino acids. Germline-derived CDR1 and CDR2 are SQVTM and ANQGSEA. The V end was cut by 0 bases, the J end by 5 bases, with 13 bases between. The CDR3 DNA reads TGCAGCGTTGAAGACTCGGGGGGAGATACTGAAGCTTTCTTT. Its translation is CSVEDSGGDTEAFF.

V and J are TRBV5-1 and TRBJ1-4, with 9 bases lining up with TRBD1. CDR3 length: 14 amino acids. CDR1 is SGHRS, CDR2 YFSETQ, per germline. The J segment lost 4 bases and the V segment lost 3 bases, leaving 1 base of the junction unmatched. The CDR3: CASSSGQGNEKLFF. The DNA for the CDR3 is TGCGCCAGCAGCTCGGGACAGGGTAATGAAAAACTGTTTTTT.

This rearrangement joins TRBV9 to TRBJ2-2; 13 nucleotides match TRBD2. Trimming cost V 0 bases and J 7 bases; bases outside gene matches: 6. CDR1 and CDR2 from the germline V gene are SGDLS and YYNGEE. This CDR3 has 17 residues. CDR3 nucleotide sequence: TGTGCCAGCAGCGTAGCTGGGACTAGCGGGATCGGCGGGGAGCTGTTTTTT. Its translation is CASSVAGTSGIGGELFF.

The chain combines TRBV18 with TRBJ2-1, with 8 bases matching TRBD2. V lost 3 bases, J lost 3 bases, and 7 bases stayed unmatched. Germline V gives CDR1 KGHSH, CDR2 LQKENI. There are 16 residues in the CDR3. The chain's CDR3 is CASSPEASGRYNEQFF. The DNA of the CDR3 is TGTGCCAGCTCACCGGAGGCTAGCGGGCGCTACAATGAGCAGTTCTTC. Combining the CDR3 with reference TRBV18 and TRBJ2-1 gives the whole variable domain NAGVMQNPRHLVRRRGQEARLRCSPMKGHSHVYWYRQLPEEGLKFMVYLQKENIIDESGMPKERFSAEFPKEGPSILRIQQVVRGDSAAYFCASSPEASGRYNEQFFGPGTRLTVL.

The rearrangement joins TRBV2 to TRBJ2-4; a weak D match, TRBD1 (6 bases). CDR1 is SNHLY and CDR2 is FYNNEI in the germline V gene. Trimming took 6 bases from V and 9 from J, leaving 18 bases between them. The CDR3 runs to 14 residues. Here the CDR3 DNA reads TGTGCCAGCAGGGGGACCAAGGGGGTCGGCATTCAGTACTTC. Translated, it gives CASRGTKGVGIQYF.

Many counts were recorded for this clone. DNA for the CDR3: TGTGCCAGCAGCTCCCAACCTAGCGGGAGTGTCGGGGAGCTGTTTTTT. It yields the protein CASSSQPSGSVGELFF. The gene calls are TRBV7-3 and TRBJ2-2, with TRBD2 identical over 10 bases. The CDR3 is 16 residues long. J was trimmed by 7 bases and V by 4 bases; bases with no gene match: 9. Germline-derived CDR1 and CDR2 are SGHTA and FQGTGA. Together with reference TRBV7-3 and TRBJ2-2, the CDR3 gives the full variable domain: GAGVSQTPSNKVTEKGKYVELRCDPISGHTALYWYRQSLGQGPEFLIYFQGTGAADDSGLPNDRFFAVRPEGSVSTLKIQRTERGDSAVYLCASSSQPSGSVGELFFGEGSRLTVL.

This clone was counted once. The chain recombines TRBV11-2 with TRBJ2-5; D is uncertain. CDR1 is SGHAT and CDR2 is FQNNGV in the germline V gene. V lost 4 bases to trimming and J lost 3 bases, with 9 bases between them. This CDR3 has 13 amino acids. The CDR3 coding sequence is TGTGCCAGCAGCTCCTATATGGAAGAGACCCAGTACTTC. It is translated as CASSSYMEETQYF. Looking up the rest from reference TRBV11-2 and TRBJ2-5 gives the full variable domain: EAGVAQSPRYKIIEKRQSVAFWCNPISGHATLYWYQQILGQGPKLLIQFQNNGVVDDSQLPKDRFSAERLKGVDSTLKIQPAKLEDSAVYLCASSSYMEETQYFGPGTRLLVL.

The chain links TRBV28 to TRBJ1-1, with D possibly being TRBD1 (5 bases). Germline CDR1 is MDHEN and CDR2 is SYDVKM. V lost 3 bases to trimming and J lost 4 bases, with 18 bases between them. CDR3 length: 16 residues. The CDR3 region has the DNA TGTGCCAGCAGTTTCGACCAAGGTTACGGGGGCACTGAAGCTTTCTTT. Its translation is CASSFDQGYGGTEAFF.

This clone was recorded once. The chain is built from TRBV28 and TRBJ1-1; D call uncertain. V was clipped by 3 bases and J by 1 base, with 21 bases between them. From germline, CDR1 is MDHEN and CDR2 SYDVKM. There are 18 residues in the CDR3. The CDR3 is CASSLEASDRERNTEAFF. CDR3 bases: TGTGCCAGCAGTTTGGAGGCGTCGGACCGCGAGAGGAACACTGAAGCTTTCTTT.

The gene calls are TRBV19 and TRBJ2-7; 8 bases line up with TRBD2. This CDR3 region has 14 residues. V gave up 2 bases and J gave up 7 bases; unmatched junction bases: 7. Germline-derived CDR1 and CDR2 are LNHDA and SQIVND (reference sequence). The CDR3 DNA sequence: TGTGCCAGTAGTATATTAGCGGGAACGGGTGAGCAGTACTTC. This sequence encodes CASSILAGTGEQYF.

The rearrangement joins TRBV7-9 to TRBJ1-2; D possibly corresponds to TRBD1 (5 bases). Germline values: CDR1 SEHNR, CDR2 FQNEAQ (reference sequence). Trimming removed 4 bases at V and 0 bases at J, with 18 bases between. The CDR3 totals 17 residues. The CDR3 region is CASSYPRTTVPNYGYTF. The CDR3, as DNA: TGTGCCAGCAGCTACCCACGGACGACAGTTCCTAACTATGGCTACACCTTC.

The CDR3 coding sequence is TGTGCCAGCAGCTTACGCCTAGCGGACGACGAGCAGTACTTC. Protein: CASSLRLADDEQYF. J is TRBJ2-7 and V is TRBV7-6; the match to TRBD2 covers 7 bases. Losses at the gene ends were 2 bases for V and 5 bases for J; bases not matched to a gene: 6. CDR3 length: 14 residues. Germline assignment: CDR1 SGHVS and CDR2 FNYEAQ.

This clone turned up a few times. The J gene is TRBJ2-7, the V gene TRBV5-4, with no clear D. Germline CDR1 and CDR2: SGHNT and YYREEE (reference sequence). The CDR3 totals 14 residues. V shed 1 base and J shed 3 bases, with 11 bases lying between them. The CDR3, as DNA: TGTGCCAGCAGCTTGCGTGAAGTTAGCTACGAGCAGTACTTC. Its translation: CASSLREVSYEQYF.

V gene TRBV15 combines with J gene TRBJ2-7, with D possibly matching TRBD2 (7 bases). This CDR3 region has 14 residues. V was pared by 3 bases and J by 5 bases, with 14 bases between. The germline V gene encodes CDR1 LNHNV and CDR2 YYDKDF (reference sequence). The CDR3 DNA reads TGTGCCACCAGCAGGAGGGGGAGCGGGAACGAGCAGTACTTC. Its protein is CATSRRGSGNEQYF. Based on the CDR3 plus reference TRBV15 and TRBJ2-7, the full variable domain is DAMVIQNPRYQVTQFGKPVTLSCSQTLNHNVMYWYQQKSSQAPKLLFHYYDKDFNNEADTPDNFQSRRPNTSFCFLDIRSPGLGDTAMYLCATSRRGSGNEQYFGPGTRLTVT.

This clone appeared once. The CDR3 coding sequence is TGCGCCAACCCGGGGGGAGTGAACACTGAAGCTTTCTTT. This encodes CANPGGVNTEAFF. The rearrangement joins TRBV10-2 to TRBJ1-1; D is perhaps TRBD1 (5 bases). Trimming removed 10 bases at V and 0 bases at J, with 12 bases between. Germline V gives CDR1 WSHSY, CDR2 SAAADI. The CDR3 has 13 residues.

The V and J genes are TRBV5-1 and TRBJ2-5; 10 bases line up with TRBD1. The trim removed 4 bases at V and 7 bases at J, leaving 7 bases unmatched. CDR1 SGHRS and CDR2 YFSETQ come from the germline V gene. The CDR3 has 14 amino acids. CDR3 residues: CASSPGQGGGTQYF. The CDR3 coding sequence is TGCGCCAGCAGCCCCGGACAGGGGGGTGGGACCCAGTACTTC. Full variable domain (remainder filled in from reference TRBV5-1 and TRBJ2-5): KAGVTQTPRYLIKTRGQQVTLSCSPISGHRSVSWYQQTPGQGLQFLFEYFSETQRNKGNFPGRFSGRQFSNSRSEMNVSTLELGDSALYLCASSPGQGGGTQYFGPGTRLLVL.

The CDR3, as DNA: TGTGCCAGCAGTTTATCCCCCAACTACGAGCAGTACTTC. Its translation is CASSLSPNYEQYF. The rearrangement uses TRBV27 and TRBJ2-7; D is unresolved. This CDR3 comprises 13 residues. Trimming removed 0 bases from V and 3 bases from J, with 6 bases in between. Germline CDR1 MNHEY, CDR2 SMNVEV (reference sequence).

The chain recombines TRBV5-8 with TRBJ2-1; TRBD2 matches at 9 bases. This CDR3 is built from 15 residues. V gave up 0 bases and J gave up 2 bases; unmatched junction bases: 0. The germline gives CDR1 SGHTS, CDR2 YDEGEE. CDR3 coding DNA: TGTGCCAGCAGCTTGGGACTAGCGGCCTACAATGAGCAGTTCTTC. Its protein product is CASSLGLAAYNEQFF. Supplemented by reference TRBV5-8 and TRBJ2-1, the full variable domain reads EAGVTQSPTHLIKTRGQQATLRCSPISGHTSVYWYQQALGLGLQFLLWYDEGEERNRGNFPPRFSGRQFPNYSSELNVNALELEDSALYLCASSLGLAAYNEQFFGPGTRLTVL.

The V call is TRBV4-1, the J call TRBJ2-7; D is perhaps TRBD1 (6 bases). Germline assignment: CDR1 MGHRA and CDR2 YSYEKL. The CDR3 is made up of 17 amino acids. V lost 2 bases and J lost 0, with 17 bases in between. The CDR3 DNA sequence: TGCGCCAGCAGCCAATTACAGGGATTGTTAGGCTCCTACGAGCAGTACTTC. Translation: CASSQLQGLLGSYEQYF.

This clone was counted once. The V gene is TRBV6-6, the J gene TRBJ2-2, with D perhaps matching TRBD1 (5 bases). The CDR3 is 13 amino acids. Germline CDR1 MNHNY, CDR2 SVGAGI (reference sequence). V was trimmed by 4 bases and J by 4 bases, leaving 7 bases between them. CDR3 in DNA: TGTGCCAGCAGTTTACAGGTCACCGGGGAGCTGTTTTTT. Protein sequence: CASSLQVTGELFF.

This chain links TRBV28 with TRBJ1-5; weak D call: TRBD1 (6 bases). The CDR3 contains 14 residues. The V gene lost 4 bases and the J gene lost 7 bases, with 14 bases spanning the gap. Germline-derived CDR1 and CDR2 are MDHEN and SYDVKM. CDR3 sequence: CASSSQGFGQPQHF. In nucleotides, the CDR3 is TGTGCCAGCAGTTCACAGGGATTCGGGCAGCCCCAGCATTTT.

This chain links TRBV7-3 with TRBJ2-3; D not certain. The CDR3 is 15 amino acids. Germline values: CDR1 SGHTA, CDR2 FQGTGA. Trimming took 3 bases from V and 0 from J, leaving 10 bases between them. The chain's CDR3 is CASSLQATSTDTQYF. CDR3 bases: TGTGCCAGCAGCTTGCAGGCCACGAGCACAGATACGCAGTATTTT.